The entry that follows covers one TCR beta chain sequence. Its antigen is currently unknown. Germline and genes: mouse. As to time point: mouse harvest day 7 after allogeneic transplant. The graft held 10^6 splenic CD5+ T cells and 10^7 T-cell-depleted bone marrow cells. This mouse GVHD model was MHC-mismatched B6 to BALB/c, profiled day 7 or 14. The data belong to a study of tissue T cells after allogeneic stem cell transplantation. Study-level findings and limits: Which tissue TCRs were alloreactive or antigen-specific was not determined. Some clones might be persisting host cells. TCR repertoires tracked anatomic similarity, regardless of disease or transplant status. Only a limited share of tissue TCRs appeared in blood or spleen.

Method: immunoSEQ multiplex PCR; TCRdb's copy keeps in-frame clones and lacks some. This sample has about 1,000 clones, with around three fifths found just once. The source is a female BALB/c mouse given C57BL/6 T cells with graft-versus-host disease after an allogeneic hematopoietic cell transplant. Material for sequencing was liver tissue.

The CDR3 spells CAWSLGGRGDTQYF. Incomplete CDR3 DNA: TGTGCCTGGAGTCTGGGGGGGCGCGGGGACACCCAGTAC. This rearrangement joins TRBV31 to TRBJ2-5, with 8 bases identical to TRBD2. The read gets to within 1 residue of the CDR3 end, and the germline J gene fills in the rest. The CDR3 is made up of 14 amino acids. With 0 bases clipped from V and 6 bases from J, the junction kept 5 bases outside the gene matches. Germline CDR1 reads GKSSPN; CDR2 reads SITVG.